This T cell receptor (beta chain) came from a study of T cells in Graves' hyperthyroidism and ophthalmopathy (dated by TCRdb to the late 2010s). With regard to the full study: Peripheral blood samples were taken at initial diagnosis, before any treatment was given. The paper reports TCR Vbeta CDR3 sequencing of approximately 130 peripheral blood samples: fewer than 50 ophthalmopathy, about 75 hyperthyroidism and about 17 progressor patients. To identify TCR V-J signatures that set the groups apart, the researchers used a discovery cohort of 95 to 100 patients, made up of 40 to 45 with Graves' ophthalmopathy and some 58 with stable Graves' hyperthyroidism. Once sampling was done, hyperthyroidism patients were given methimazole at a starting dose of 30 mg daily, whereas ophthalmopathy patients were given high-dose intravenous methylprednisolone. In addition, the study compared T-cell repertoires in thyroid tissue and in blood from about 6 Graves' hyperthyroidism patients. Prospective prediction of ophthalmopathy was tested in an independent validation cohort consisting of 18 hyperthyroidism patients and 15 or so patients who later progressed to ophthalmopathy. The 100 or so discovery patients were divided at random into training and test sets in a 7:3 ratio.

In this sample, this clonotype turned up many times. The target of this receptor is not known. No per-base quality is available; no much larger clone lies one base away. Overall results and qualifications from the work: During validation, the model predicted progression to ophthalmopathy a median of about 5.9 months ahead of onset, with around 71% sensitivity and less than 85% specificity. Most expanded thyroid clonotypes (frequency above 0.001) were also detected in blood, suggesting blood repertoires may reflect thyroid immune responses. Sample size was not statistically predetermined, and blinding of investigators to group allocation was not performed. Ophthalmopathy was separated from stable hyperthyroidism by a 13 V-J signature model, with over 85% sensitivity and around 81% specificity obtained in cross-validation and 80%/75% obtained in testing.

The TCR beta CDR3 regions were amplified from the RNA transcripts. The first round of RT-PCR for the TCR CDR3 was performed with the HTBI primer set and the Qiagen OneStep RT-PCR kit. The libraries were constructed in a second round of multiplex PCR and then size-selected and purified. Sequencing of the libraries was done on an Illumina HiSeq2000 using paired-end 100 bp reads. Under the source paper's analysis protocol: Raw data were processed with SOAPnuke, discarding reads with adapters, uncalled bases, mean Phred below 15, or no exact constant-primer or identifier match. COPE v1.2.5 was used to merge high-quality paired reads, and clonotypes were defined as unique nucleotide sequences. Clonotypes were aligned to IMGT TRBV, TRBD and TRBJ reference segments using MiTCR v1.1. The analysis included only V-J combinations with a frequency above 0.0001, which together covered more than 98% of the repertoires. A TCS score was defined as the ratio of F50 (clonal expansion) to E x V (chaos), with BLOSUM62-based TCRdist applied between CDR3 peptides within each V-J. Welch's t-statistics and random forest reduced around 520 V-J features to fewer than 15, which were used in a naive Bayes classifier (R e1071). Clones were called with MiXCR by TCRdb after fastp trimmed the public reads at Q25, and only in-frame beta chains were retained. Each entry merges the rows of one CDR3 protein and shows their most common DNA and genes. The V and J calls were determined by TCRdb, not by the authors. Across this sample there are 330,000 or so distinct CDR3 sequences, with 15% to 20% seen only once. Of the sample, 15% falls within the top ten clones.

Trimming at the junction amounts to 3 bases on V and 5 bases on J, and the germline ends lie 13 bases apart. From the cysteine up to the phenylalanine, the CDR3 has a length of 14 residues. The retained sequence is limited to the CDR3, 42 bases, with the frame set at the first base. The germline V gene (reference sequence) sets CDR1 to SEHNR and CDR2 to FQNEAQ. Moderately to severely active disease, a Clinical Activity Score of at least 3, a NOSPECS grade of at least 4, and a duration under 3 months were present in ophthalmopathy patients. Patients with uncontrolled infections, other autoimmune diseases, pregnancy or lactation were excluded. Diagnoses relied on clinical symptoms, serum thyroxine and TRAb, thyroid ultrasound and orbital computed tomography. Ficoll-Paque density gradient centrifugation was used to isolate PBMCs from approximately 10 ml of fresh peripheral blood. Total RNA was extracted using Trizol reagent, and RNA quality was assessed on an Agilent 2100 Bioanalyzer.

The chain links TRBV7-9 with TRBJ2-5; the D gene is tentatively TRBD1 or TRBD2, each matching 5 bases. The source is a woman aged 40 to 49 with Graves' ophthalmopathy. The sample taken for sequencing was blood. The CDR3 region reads CASSLGERAETQYF. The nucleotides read TGTGCCAGCAGCTTGGGGGAGAGGGCCGAGACCCAGTACTTC.